Shown below are 10 T cell receptor beta chains from a single sample sequenced in a study of shared clonotypes between healthy human individuals. The naive CD8 subset, CD45RO-negative cells positively selected for CCR7, excluded terminally differentiated effector memory CD45RA+ cells. The data were produced by immunoSEQ multiplex PCR, yet TCRdb's version contains in-frame clones alone and is incomplete. The table has 760,000 or so clones, roughly 96% seen once; the top ten hold 0.2% to 0.25%. The sequenced sample consisted of naive CD8+ T cells sorted from blood. The receptor set was obtained from a man aged 25-45 years in good health.

The chain combines TRBV5-1 with TRBJ2-3; TRBD1 matches at 8 bases. J lost 5 bases, V lost 2 bases, and 7 bases had no gene match. There are 15 residues in the CDR3. The germline V gene has CDR1 SGHRS and CDR2 YFSETQ. CDR3 amino acids: CASSFRGQAVDTQYF. DNA of the CDR3: TGCGCCAGCAGCTTCAGGGGGCAAGCGGTAGATACGCAGTATTTT.

This chain uses TRBV7-9 with TRBJ2-3; tentative D call: TRBD2 (6 bases). This CDR3 contains 14 residues. The V and J ends lost 6 bases and 2 bases respectively, with 12 bases between them. Germline V CDR1 and CDR2: SEHNR, FQNEAQ (reference sequence). The chain's CDR3 is CASREIADTDTQYF. The CDR3 region has the DNA TGTGCCAGCAGGGAAATAGCGGACACAGATACGCAGTATTTT.

V is TRBV2 and J is TRBJ1-2; D is unresolved. The CDR3 is 14 residues long. From germline, CDR1 is SNHLY and CDR2 FYNNEI. Trimming removed 2 bases at V and 8 bases at J, with 15 bases between. CDR3 bases: TGTGCCAGCAGTGAATACGAGGGTTCTAGCGGCTACACCTTC. Its protein product is CASSEYEGSSGYTF.

The chain has TRBV18 and TRBJ2-3; no firm D call. The CDR3 loop spans 13 amino acids. Germline CDR1 and CDR2: KGHSH and LQKENI. V lost 8 bases and J 4 bases, leaving 13 bases between the germline ends. CDR3 protein: CASLPPRPDTQYF. The CDR3 DNA is TGTGCCAGCCTACCTCCCCGGCCAGATACGCAGTATTTT.

The V gene is TRBV29-1, the J gene TRBJ2-5; D remains ambiguous. The CDR3 loop spans 14 amino acids. Germline-derived CDR1 and CDR2 are SQVTM and ANQGSEA. The V and J ends lost 6 bases and 5 bases respectively, with 19 bases between them. The CDR3 DNA follows: TGCAGCGTCAGCGAAAGACTCGATGGGGAGACCCAGTACTTC. This gives the protein CSVSERLDGETQYF. Full variable domain (rest looked up from reference TRBV29-1 and TRBJ2-5): SAVISQKPSRDICQRGTSLTIQCQVDSQVTMMFWYRQQPGQSLTLIATANQGSEATYESGFVIDKFPISRPNLTFSTLTVSNMSPEDSSIYLCSVSERLDGETQYFGPGTRLLVL.

This clone appeared once. The chain links TRBV19 to TRBJ2-1; 8 bases line up with TRBD1. The CDR3 runs 14 residues. The J segment lost 5 bases and the V segment lost 8 bases, leaving 8 bases of the junction unmatched. Looked up from germline, CDR1 is LNHDA and CDR2 is SQIVND (reference sequence). The CDR3 protein is CASRQGRENNEQFF. For the CDR3, the DNA is TGTGCCAGTCGACAGGGGCGAGAAAACAATGAGCAGTTCTTC.

The chain couples TRBV10-3 to TRBJ2-7; 8 nucleotides match TRBD2. The J segment lost 5 bases and the V segment lost 2 bases, leaving 5 bases of the junction unmatched. The CDR3 length is 14 residues. Germline values: CDR1 ENHRY, CDR2 SYGVKD. The CDR3 spells CAISEAGLVNEQYF. The CDR3 nucleotides read TGTGCCATCAGTGAGGCGGGACTAGTCAACGAGCAGTACTTC.

This chain uses TRBV7-6 with TRBJ2-7, with D perhaps given as TRBD1 or TRBD2 (5 bases each). V shed 1 base and J shed 6 bases, with 16 bases lying between them. Germline V lookup: CDR1 SGHVS, CDR2 FNYEAQ. The CDR3 loop spans 15 amino acids. CDR3 nucleotide sequence: TGTGCCAGCAGCTTAGGTCTTGGGGGTGGGCTCGAGCAGTACTTC. This codes for CASSLGLGGGLEQYF.

The V call is TRBV29-1, the J call TRBJ1-1, with unresolved D. Germline CDR1 SQVTM, CDR2 ANQGSEA. CDR3 length: 10 residues. V was shortened by 5 bases and J by 11 bases, with 12 bases between the two germline ends. Written as DNA, the CDR3 is TGCAGCGTTTCCTGGGGTGAGGCTTTCTTT. Translating gives CSVSWGEAFF.

This clone was counted once. This rearrangement joins TRBV7-9 to TRBJ2-7; weak D call: TRBD1 (6 bases). There are 15 residues in the CDR3. The V end lost 5 bases, the J end lost 3 bases, and 17 bases lay between the germline ends. CDR1 and CDR2 (germline): SEHNR, FQNEAQ (reference sequence). The CDR3, as DNA: TGTGCCAGCAGCCTGCCCGGGACACGGTACTACGAGCAGTACTTC. It is translated as CASSLPGTRYYEQYF. The full variable domain, its missing parts supplied by reference TRBV7-9 and TRBJ2-7, is DTGVSQNPRHKITKRGQNVTFRCDPISEHNRLYWYRQTLGQGPEFLTYFQNEAQLEKSRLLSDRFSAERPKGSFSTLEIQRTEQGDSAMYLCASSLPGTRYYEQYFGPGTRLTVT.